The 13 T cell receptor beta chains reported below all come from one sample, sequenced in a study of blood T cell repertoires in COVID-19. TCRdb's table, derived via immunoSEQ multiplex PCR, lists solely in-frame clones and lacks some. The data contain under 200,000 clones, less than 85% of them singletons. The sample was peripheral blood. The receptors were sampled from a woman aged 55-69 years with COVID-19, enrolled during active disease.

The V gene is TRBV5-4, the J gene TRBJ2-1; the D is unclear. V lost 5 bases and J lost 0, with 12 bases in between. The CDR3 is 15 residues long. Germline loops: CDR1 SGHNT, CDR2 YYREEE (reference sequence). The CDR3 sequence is CASRARSLSYNEQFF. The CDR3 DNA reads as TGTGCCAGCAGGGCTCGCAGTCTCTCCTACAATGAGCAGTTCTTC. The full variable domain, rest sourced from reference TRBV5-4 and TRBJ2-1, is ETGVTQSPTHLIKTRGQQVTLRCSSQSGHNTVSWYQQALGQGPQFIFQYYREEENGRGNFPPRFSGLQFPNYSSELNVNALELDDSALYLCASRARSLSYNEQFFGPGTRLTVL.

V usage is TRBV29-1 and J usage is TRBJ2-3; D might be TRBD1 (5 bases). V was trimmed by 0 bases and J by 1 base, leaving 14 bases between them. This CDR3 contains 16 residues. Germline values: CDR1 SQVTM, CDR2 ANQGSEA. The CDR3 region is CSVEDRQGIGTDTQYF. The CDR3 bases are TGCAGCGTTGAAGATCGGCAGGGTATTGGCACAGATACGCAGTATTTT.

The CDR3 region has the DNA TGTGCCAGCAGCTTAGGTGGGACAGGGAACACTGAAGCTTTCTTT. Protein: CASSLGGTGNTEAFF. The chain couples TRBV7-9 to TRBJ1-1; the match to TRBD1 covers 8 bases. Trimming cost V 1 base and J 1 base; bases outside gene matches: 2. The CDR3 spans 15 residues. Germline V CDR1 and CDR2: SEHNR, FQNEAQ (reference sequence).

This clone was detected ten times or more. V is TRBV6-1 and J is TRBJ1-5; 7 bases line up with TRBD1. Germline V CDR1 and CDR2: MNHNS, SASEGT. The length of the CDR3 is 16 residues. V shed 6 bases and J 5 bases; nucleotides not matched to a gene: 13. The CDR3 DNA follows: TGTGCCAGCAGAGAACAACAGGGGTACGGGGATCAGCCCCAGCATTTT. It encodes CASREQQGYGDQPQHF.

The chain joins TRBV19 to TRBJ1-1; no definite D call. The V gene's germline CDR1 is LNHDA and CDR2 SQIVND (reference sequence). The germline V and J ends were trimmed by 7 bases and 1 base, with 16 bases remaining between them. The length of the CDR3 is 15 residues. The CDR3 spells CASTSRVAPNTEAFF. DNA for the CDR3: TGTGCCAGTACCTCGAGGGTGGCACCGAACACTGAAGCTTTCTTT.

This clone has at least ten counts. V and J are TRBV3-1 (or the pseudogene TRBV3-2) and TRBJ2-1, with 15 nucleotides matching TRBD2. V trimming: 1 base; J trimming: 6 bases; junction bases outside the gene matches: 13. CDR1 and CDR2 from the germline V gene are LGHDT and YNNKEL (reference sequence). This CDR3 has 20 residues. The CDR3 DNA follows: TGTGCCAGCAGCCAAGCTAAGGAAGGACTAGCGGGGGGGCTTGGCAATGAGCAGTTCTTC. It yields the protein CASSQAKEGLAGGLGNEQFF.

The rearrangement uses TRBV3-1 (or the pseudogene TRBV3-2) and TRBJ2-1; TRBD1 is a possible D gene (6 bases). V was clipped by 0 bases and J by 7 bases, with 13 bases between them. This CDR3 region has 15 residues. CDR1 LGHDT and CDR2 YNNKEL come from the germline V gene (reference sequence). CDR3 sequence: CASSQDKHRVNEQFF. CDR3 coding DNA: TGTGCCAGCAGCCAAGATAAGCACAGGGTGAATGAGCAGTTCTTC.

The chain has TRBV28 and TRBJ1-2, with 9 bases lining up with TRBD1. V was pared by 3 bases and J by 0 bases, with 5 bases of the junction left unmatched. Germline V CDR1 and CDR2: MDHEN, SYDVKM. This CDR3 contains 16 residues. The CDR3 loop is CASSFRTGAPNYGYTF. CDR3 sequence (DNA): TGTGCCAGCAGTTTTAGGACAGGGGCTCCTAACTATGGCTACACCTTC.

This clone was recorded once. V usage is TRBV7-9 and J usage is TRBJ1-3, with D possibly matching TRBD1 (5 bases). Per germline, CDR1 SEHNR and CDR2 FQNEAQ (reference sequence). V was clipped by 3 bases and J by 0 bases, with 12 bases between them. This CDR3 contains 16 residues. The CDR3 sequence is CASSFPRGTSGNTIYF. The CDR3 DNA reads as TGTGCCAGCAGCTTTCCCCGGGGGACCTCTGGAAACACCATATATTTT.

CDR3 region: CASRGQGADRSLGEKLFF. CDR3 in DNA: TGTGCCAGCAGGGGACAGGGGGCTGATAGGAGTTTAGGGGAAAAACTGTTTTTT. The rearrangement links TRBV7-3 to TRBJ1-4; 12 bases line up with TRBD1. The V and J ends lost 6 bases and 8 bases, in that order; junction bases with no gene match: 16. The CDR3 loop spans 18 amino acids. CDR1 is SGHTA, CDR2 FQGTGA, per germline.

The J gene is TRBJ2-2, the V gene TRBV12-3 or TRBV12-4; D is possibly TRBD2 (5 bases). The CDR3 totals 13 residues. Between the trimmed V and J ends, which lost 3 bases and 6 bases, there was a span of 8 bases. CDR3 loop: CASSLRESGELFF. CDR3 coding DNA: TGTGCCAGCAGTTTGAGGGAATCCGGGGAGCTGTTTTTT.

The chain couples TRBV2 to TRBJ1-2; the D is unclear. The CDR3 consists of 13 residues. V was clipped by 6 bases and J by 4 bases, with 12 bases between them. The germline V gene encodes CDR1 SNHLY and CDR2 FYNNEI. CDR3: CASRLPEPYGYTF. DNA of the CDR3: TGTGCCAGCAGACTACCGGAACCCTATGGCTACACCTTC.

The CDR3 DNA reads as TGTGCCAGCAGCGGTCCGGGGGGGAATCAGCCCCAGCATTTT. Protein sequence: CASSGPGGNQPQHF. This chain uses TRBV3-1 (or the pseudogene TRBV3-2) with TRBJ1-5, with D possibly matching TRBD1 (5 bases). This CDR3 spans 14 amino acids. Germline V gene lookup returns CDR1 LGHDT and CDR2 YNNKEL (reference sequence). Trimming pared 5 bases from V and 4 bases from J, leaving 12 bases between.